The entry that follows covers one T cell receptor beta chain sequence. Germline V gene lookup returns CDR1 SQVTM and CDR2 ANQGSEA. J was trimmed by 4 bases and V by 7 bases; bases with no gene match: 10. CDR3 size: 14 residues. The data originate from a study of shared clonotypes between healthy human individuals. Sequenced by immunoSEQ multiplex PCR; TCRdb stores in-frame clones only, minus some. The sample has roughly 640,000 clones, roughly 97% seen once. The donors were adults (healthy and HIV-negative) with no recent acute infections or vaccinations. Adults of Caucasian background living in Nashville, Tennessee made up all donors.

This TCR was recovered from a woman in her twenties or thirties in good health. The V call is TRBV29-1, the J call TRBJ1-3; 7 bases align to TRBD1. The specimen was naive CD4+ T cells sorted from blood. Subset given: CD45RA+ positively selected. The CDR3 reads CSARDSGVGNTIYF. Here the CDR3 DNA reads TGCAGCGCCCGGGACAGTGGAGTCGGAAACACCATATATTTT.